These 32 T cell receptor beta chains originate from one sample sequenced in a study of blood T cell repertoires in COVID-19. The data were produced by immunoSEQ multiplex PCR, yet TCRdb's version contains in-frame clones alone and is incomplete. There are 130,000 or so clones in the sample; 65% to 85% occur only once, and 15% to 20% lies in the top ten. Sequencing used peripheral blood. The receptor set was obtained from an elderly woman with acute or convalescent COVID-19.

The table lists this clone with a few counts. This chain links TRBV18 with TRBJ1-2; D uncertain. Germline CDR1 is KGHSH and CDR2 is LQKENI. The CDR3 totals 13 residues. The V end lost 5 bases, the J end lost 5 bases, and 12 bases lay between the germline ends. CDR3 bases: TGTGCCAGCTCAGCACTCGGTGAATATGGCTACACCTTC. It encodes CASSALGEYGYTF.

The V call is TRBV5-4, the J call TRBJ2-5; weak D call: TRBD2 (5 bases). Germline CDR1 and CDR2: SGHNT and YYREEE (reference sequence). V was shortened by 5 bases and J by 7 bases, with 15 bases between the two germline ends. The CDR3 spans 13 residues. The CDR3 nucleotides are TGTGCCAGCAGGGACTCCCGAGAAGGGACCCAGTACTTC. This translates into CASRDSREGTQYF.

The chain recombines TRBV7-2 with TRBJ1-6; 9 bases fit TRBD1. The CDR3 covers 16 residues. Germline-derived CDR1 and CDR2 are SGHTA and FQGNSA. Losses at the gene ends were 4 bases for V and 10 bases for J; bases not matched to a gene: 11. The CDR3 is CASSSRPGTGKSPLHF. CDR3 DNA sequence: TGTGCCAGCAGCTCACGACCTGGGACAGGGAAGTCACCCCTCCACTTT.

The gene calls are TRBV7-2 and TRBJ2-3, with 8 bases lining up with TRBD2. CDR1 SGHTA and CDR2 FQGNSA come from the germline V gene. The CDR3 has 15 residues. J lost 1 base, V lost 0 bases, and 0 bases had no gene match. CDR3 in DNA: TGTGCCAGCAGCTTAGCACTAGCGGGCACAGATACGCAGTATTTT. It is translated as CASSLALAGTDTQYF.

This chain uses TRBV6-5 with TRBJ2-1, with D possibly TRBD1 on 5 matching bases. CDR1 and CDR2 (germline): MNHEY, SVGAGI. This CDR3 is built from 14 residues. V was pared by 6 bases and J by 4 bases, with 13 bases between. The CDR3 DNA follows: TGTGCCAGCAGGGATGTAGGGGCGTACAATGAGCAGTTCTTC. Residues: CASRDVGAYNEQFF.

This chain uses TRBV19 with TRBJ1-2; TRBD1 matches 8 bases. The germline gives CDR1 LNHDA, CDR2 SQIVND (reference sequence). CDR3 length: 13 residues. V shed 9 bases and J 4 bases; nucleotides not matched to a gene: 7. CDR3: CASRTGQRYGYTF. Written as DNA, the CDR3 is TGTGCCAGCAGGACAGGGCAACGCTATGGCTACACCTTC.

The J gene is TRBJ1-1, the V gene TRBV5-1; 10 bases are shared with TRBD1. Trimming removed 4 bases from V and 0 bases from J; junction bases left unmatched: 9. Per germline, CDR1 SGHRS and CDR2 YFSETQ. The CDR3 totals 17 residues. CDR3 nucleotide sequence: TGCGCCAGCAGCGCGGGACAGGGGCTCTACATGAACACTGAAGCTTTCTTT. The encoded protein is CASSAGQGLYMNTEAFF.

This chain uses TRBV7-2 with TRBJ2-7; 8 positions match TRBD2. The CDR3 is made up of 15 amino acids. In germline, CDR1 is SGHTA, CDR2 FQGNSA. Germline trimming cut 6 bases from V and 0 bases from J; bases unmatched to any gene: 7. The CDR3 is CASSSNSGGSYEQYF. The CDR3 region has the DNA TGTGCCAGCAGTTCTAACAGCGGGGGCTCCTACGAGCAGTACTTC.

The chain joins TRBV7-2 to TRBJ2-7, with a possible D match to TRBD2 (5 bases). V shed 5 bases and J shed 6 bases, with 17 bases lying between them. Germline V gene data show CDR1 as SGHTA and CDR2 as FQGNSA. CDR3 length: 14 amino acids. The DNA for the CDR3 is TGTGCCAGCAGCCTACGAGGGCCGTCGGGCGAGCAGTACTTC. This encodes CASSLRGPSGEQYF.

The J gene is TRBJ1-5, the V gene TRBV19, with 11 bases identical to TRBD1. The germline V gene has CDR1 LNHDA and CDR2 SQIVND (reference sequence). The CDR3 is 16 amino acids. With 1 base clipped from V and 5 bases from J, the junction kept 4 bases outside the gene matches. CDR3 DNA: TGTGCCAGTAGTATAGTTTGGGACAGGGGGTATCAGCCCCAGCATTTT. Encoded protein: CASSIVWDRGYQPQHF.

The rearrangement joins TRBV5-1 to TRBJ2-5, with 7 positions matching TRBD2. This CDR3 is built from 13 residues. Germline loops: CDR1 SGHRS, CDR2 YFSETQ. The V and J ends lost 6 bases and 0 bases, in that order; junction bases with no gene match: 2. The CDR3 spells CASKAGNQETQYF. CDR3 sequence (DNA): TGCGCCAGCAAAGCGGGGAACCAAGAGACCCAGTACTTC.

The chain couples TRBV15 to TRBJ1-1, with D uncertain. The germline CDR1 and CDR2 sequences are LNHNV and YYDKDF (reference sequence). The ends were cut back, 2 bases at V and 1 base at J, with 5 bases in the middle. This CDR3 is 13 amino acids long. The chain's CDR3 is CATSRLRNTEAFF. As DNA, the CDR3 is TGTGCCACCAGCAGACTAAGGAACACTGAAGCTTTCTTT.

The rearrangement joins TRBV5-1 to TRBJ2-1; D possibly corresponds to TRBD2 (6 bases). CDR3 length: 12 amino acids. The germline V gene encodes CDR1 SGHRS and CDR2 YFSETQ. V shed 2 bases and J shed 9 bases, with 9 bases lying between them. The CDR3 DNA reads as TGCGCCAGCAGCTTCCAGGGAGGTGAGCAGTTCTTC. Amino acids: CASSFQGGEQFF.

Points on this clone: The sample holds other DNA sequences that translate to the same CDR3. The CDR3 DNA follows: TGTGCCAGCAGCTTGGTGCAGGGGGACACCGGGGAGCTGTTTTTT. It is translated as CASSLVQGDTGELFF. The chain couples TRBV5-6 to TRBJ2-2, with 7 nucleotides matching TRBD1. This CDR3 is 15 amino acids long. Germline V lookup: CDR1 SGHDT, CDR2 YYEEEE. V shed 0 bases and J 3 bases; nucleotides not matched to a gene: 2.

This clone has a handful of counts. The gene calls are TRBV11-2 and TRBJ1-1; TRBD1 matches 8 bases. Losses at the gene ends were 5 bases for V and 4 bases for J; bases not matched to a gene: 6. CDR1 SGHAT and CDR2 FQNNGV come from the germline V gene. The CDR3 contains 14 residues. The CDR3 nucleotides read TGTGCCAGCAGCCCAGACAGGGGCGTCACTGAAGCTTTCTTT. Its translation: CASSPDRGVTEAFF. Using reference TRBV11-2 and TRBJ1-1 for the parts outside the CDR3, the full variable domain is EAGVAQSPRYKIIEKRQSVAFWCNPISGHATLYWYQQILGQGPKLLIQFQNNGVVDDSQLPKDRFSAERLKGVDSTLKIQPAKLEDSAVYLCASSPDRGVTEAFFGQGTRLTVV.

V is TRBV10-2 and J is TRBJ1-1; no clear D gene. CDR1 is WSHSY, CDR2 SAAADI, per germline. Deletions cut 3 bases from V and 7 bases from J, with 9 bases between. The CDR3 consists of 12 residues. This CDR3 is CASSDETGEAFF. CDR3 bases: TGCGCCAGCAGTGATGAGACGGGTGAAGCTTTCTTT.

This clone was counted a few times. The V gene is TRBV15, the J gene TRBJ2-7; D might be TRBD1 (6 bases). V was shortened by 0 bases and J by 7 bases, with 13 bases between the two germline ends. Germline V CDR1 and CDR2: LNHNV, YYDKDF (reference sequence). CDR3 length: 14 residues. The CDR3 sequence: CATSRDRGFSEQYF. DNA of the CDR3: TGTGCCACCAGCAGAGATAGGGGGTTTTCGGAGCAGTACTTC.

The rearrangement links TRBV10-3 to TRBJ2-2, with TRBD1 identical over 7 bases. There are 12 residues in the CDR3. CDR1 and CDR2 from the germline V gene are ENHRY and SYGVKD. The trim removed 6 bases at V and 8 bases at J, leaving 3 bases unmatched. The CDR3 DNA sequence: TGTGCCATCAGGACGGACAGGGGGGAGCTGTTTTTT. Its translation: CAIRTDRGELFF.

The rearrangement links TRBV5-5 to TRBJ2-7; no clear D. This CDR3 is built from 11 residues. The germline V gene has CDR1 SGHKS and CDR2 YYEKEE (reference sequence). V was pared by 8 bases and J by 0 bases, with 6 bases between. The CDR3 loop is CASTDSYEQYF. The CDR3 nucleotides read TGTGCCAGTACAGACTCCTACGAGCAGTACTTC.

V and J are TRBV2 and TRBJ1-3, with TRBD1 identical over 7 bases. The CDR3 runs to 15 residues. The V segment lost 6 bases and the J segment 2 bases; nucleotides outside the gene matches: 7. Germline assignment: CDR1 SNHLY and CDR2 FYNNEI. This chain's CDR3 is CASSLQGQTGNTIYF. The CDR3 nucleotides read TGTGCCAGCAGCCTACAGGGACAGACTGGAAACACCATATATTTT.

This clone showed up just once. The rearrangement uses TRBV9 and TRBJ1-4; D uncertain. The CDR3 totals 15 residues. The germline V and J ends were trimmed by 5 bases and 4 bases, with 15 bases remaining between them. From germline, CDR1 is SGDLS and CDR2 YYNGEE. In DNA form, the CDR3 reads TGTGCCAGCAGTAGATTCGGCGGCTTTAATGAAAAACTGTTTTTT. The encoded protein is CASSRFGGFNEKLFF.

This sequence joins TRBV6-6 and TRBJ1-2; D perhaps matches TRBD1 (5 bases). The CDR3 consists of 14 residues. Germline V CDR1 and CDR2: MNHNY, SVGAGI (reference sequence). V lost 4 bases and J lost 2, with 11 bases in between. CDR3 sequence reads: CASSFRQTNYGYTF. CDR3 DNA sequence: TGTGCCAGCAGTTTCAGACAGACCAACTATGGCTACACCTTC.

The chain links TRBV6-2 or TRBV6-3 to TRBJ2-2; 8 bases are a match to TRBD2. There are 15 residues in the CDR3. The V gene's germline CDR1 is MNHEY and CDR2 SVGEGT. The junction had 9 bases not matched to a gene; V was cut back by 6 bases and J by 6 bases. The CDR3 DNA reads TGTGCCAGCAGCCGTGGACTAGCATTAGCCGGGGAGCTGTTTTTT. It encodes CASSRGLALAGELFF.

This sequence joins TRBV4-3 and TRBJ2-5; no reliable D call. With 4 bases removed from V and 2 bases from J, the gap between germline ends came to 8 bases. CDR3 length: 13 amino acids. Germline CDR1 LGHNA, CDR2 YSLEER. In nucleotides, the CDR3 is TGCGCCAGCAGCCCCGAGGTTCAAGAGACCCAGTACTTC. It is translated as CASSPEVQETQYF.

J is TRBJ2-7 and V is TRBV6-6, with D possibly matching TRBD2 (5 bases). The V end lost 6 bases, the J end lost 3 bases, and 9 bases lay between the germline ends. In germline, CDR1 is MNHNY, CDR2 SVGAGI (reference sequence). The CDR3 covers 12 residues. CDR3 sequence: CASRQAGYEQYF. CDR3 DNA sequence: TGTGCCAGCAGGCAGGCGGGCTACGAGCAGTACTTC.

This sequence joins TRBV6-2 or TRBV6-3 and TRBJ1-1, with a possible D match to TRBD1 (5 bases). The CDR3 runs to 16 residues. CDR1 and CDR2 (germline): MNHEY, SVGEGT. Trimming removed 3 bases from V and 0 bases from J, with 14 bases in between. CDR3 in amino acids: CASSYRGGKLNTEAFF. In nucleotides, the CDR3 is TGTGCCAGCAGTTATCGCGGGGGTAAACTGAACACTGAAGCTTTCTTT.

V and J are TRBV30 and TRBJ1-4, with 9 bases aligning to TRBD1. Looked up from germline, CDR1 is GTSNPN and CDR2 is SVGIG (reference sequence). The V gene end was trimmed by 7 bases and the J gene end by 13 bases; junction bases not matched to a gene: 7. The CDR3 runs to 11 residues. CDR3 coding DNA: TGTGCCTCTGGACAGGGGAATATACTGTTTTTT. As protein: CASGQGNILFF.

The chain couples TRBV12-5 to TRBJ1-2; TRBD1 agrees at 8 bases. This CDR3 is 14 amino acids long. Germline V gene sequence: CDR1 LGHNT, CDR2 FRNRAP. Trimming cost V 3 bases and J 2 bases; bases outside gene matches: 2. CDR3 coding DNA: TGTGCTAGTGGTTTTACAGGGGGGAACTATGGCTACACCTTC. Translation gives CASGFTGGNYGYTF. Based on the CDR3 plus reference TRBV12-5 and TRBJ1-2, the full variable domain is DARVTQTPRHKVTEMGQEVTMRCQPILGHNTVFWYRQTMMQGLELLAYFRNRAPLDDSGMPKDRFSAEMPDATLATLKIQPSEPRDSAVYFCASGFTGGNYGYTFGSGTRLTVV.

J is TRBJ1-3 and V is TRBV5-1, with 7 bases that match TRBD1. Germline-derived CDR1 and CDR2 are SGHRS and YFSETQ. Trimming took 0 bases from V and 3 from J; bases not matched to a gene: 6. The CDR3 sequence is 16 residues long. The CDR3 nucleotides read TGCGCCAGCAGCTTGGCCCCAGGGGGAAATGGAAACACCATATATTTT. Amino acids: CASSLAPGGNGNTIYF.

The rearrangement uses TRBV7-2 and TRBJ2-5; D not certain. Germline V gene sequence: CDR1 SGHTA, CDR2 FQGNSA. Trimming removed 1 base at V and 5 bases at J, with 14 bases between. The CDR3 covers 15 residues. In DNA form, the CDR3 reads TGTGCCAGCAGCTTAGTACCGCGCTTCTTTGAGACCCAGTACTTC. Its protein is CASSLVPRFFETQYF.

The V call is TRBV5-8, the J call TRBJ2-3, with D maybe TRBD1 (5 bases). In germline, CDR1 is SGHTS, CDR2 YDEGEE. The CDR3 is 13 residues long. The ends were cut back, 1 base at V and 4 bases at J, with 7 bases in the middle. The CDR3 region is CASSLQGSDTQYF. The CDR3 nucleotides are TGTGCCAGCAGCTTGCAGGGTTCAGATACGCAGTATTTT.

The chain links TRBV6-2 or TRBV6-3 to TRBJ2-7; 9 bases align to TRBD2. V shed 2 bases and J 2 bases; nucleotides not matched to a gene: 4. Germline CDR1 MNHEY, CDR2 SVGEGT. CDR3 length: 15 amino acids. The CDR3 is CASSYAAGGPYEQYF. CDR3 in DNA: TGTGCCAGCAGTTACGCGGCGGGAGGGCCCTACGAGCAGTACTTC.